The text below deals with one TCR beta chain. Its antigen is not identified. This record belongs to a study of CD8+ T cells in alopecia areata. The authors extracted RNA and reverse transcribed it into cDNA as the sequencing template. Profiled with immunoSEQ multiplex PCR; TCRdb holds only in-frame clones, not every one. The sample holds some 110,000 clones, about 60% seen once. Study results and limitations: Scalp specimens additionally yield sequences from normal skin's resident alphabeta T cells. Lesional scalp displayed greater clonality than normal scalp, most notably in alopecia totalis/universalis.

Germline CDR1 MNHEY, CDR2 SVGAGI. CDR3 size: 12 residues. The V end was cut by 2 bases, the J end by 5 bases, with 5 bases between. The authors sorted CD4+ and CD8+ T cells from PBMCs. This sequence joins TRBV6-5 and TRBJ2-3; D ambiguous. The sample comprised CD4+ T cells sorted from blood. The receptor was derived from a human donor in good health. CDR3 sequence: CASSYVGDTQYF. Written as DNA, the CDR3 is TGTGCCAGCAGTTACGTGGGAGATACGCAGTATTTT.